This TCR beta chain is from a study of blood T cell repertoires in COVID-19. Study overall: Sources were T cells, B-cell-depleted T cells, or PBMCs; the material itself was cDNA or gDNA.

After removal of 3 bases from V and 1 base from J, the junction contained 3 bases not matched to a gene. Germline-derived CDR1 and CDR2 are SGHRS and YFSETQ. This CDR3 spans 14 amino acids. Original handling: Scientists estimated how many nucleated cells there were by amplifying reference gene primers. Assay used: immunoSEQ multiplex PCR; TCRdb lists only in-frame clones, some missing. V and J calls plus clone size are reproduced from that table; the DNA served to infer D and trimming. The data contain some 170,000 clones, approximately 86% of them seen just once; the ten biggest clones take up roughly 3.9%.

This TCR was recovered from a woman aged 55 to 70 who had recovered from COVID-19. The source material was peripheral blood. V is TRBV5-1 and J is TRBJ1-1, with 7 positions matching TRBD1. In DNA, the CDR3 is TGCGCCAGCAGCTGGGACAGTTCGAACACTGAAGCTTTCTTT. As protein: CASSWDSSNTEAFF.